This T cell receptor beta chain derives from a study of T cell repertoires in cytomegalovirus infection. Study-wide context: CMV infection plus the matching HLA type was flagged by public TCR beta signatures. Whole-study results and caveats: The cumulative frequency of public TCR beta families distinguished individuals who carried CMV together with the relevant HLA.

With 4 bases removed from V and 10 bases from J, the gap between germline ends came to 11 bases. The CDR3 is made up of 13 amino acids. CDR1 is SGHTA and CDR2 is FQGNSA in the germline V gene. For this clonotype: Its antigen remains unknown.

One entry per CDR3 protein results from TCRdb running MiXCR on the reads. The profile shows 100,000 to 150,000 distinct CDR3 sequences, 20% to 30% of them singletons. Sequenced: PBMCs, sequenced either directly or after in vitro stimulation (not recorded which). This sequence joins TRBV7-2 and TRBJ1-6; D uncertain. The TCR comes from a human donor in good health (CMV status not recorded). Some clones in this sample may be carry-over from other donors' samples. The DNA for the CDR3 is TGTGCCAGCAGCTCCGCCAGACCCTCACCCCTCCACTTT. Protein product: CASSSARPSPLHF.